This is a list of T cell receptor beta chains from one sample in a study of CD8 T cells in ankylosing spondylitis. TCRdb re-derived calls from the 5' RACE reads in MiXCR, one entry per CDR3 protein. Found here are approximately 240,000 distinct CDR3 sequences, roughly a tenth of them singletons; the top ten hold around 2.6%. Sequencing was performed on blood, either unsorted or a sorted T cell fraction (not recorded which). The origin of the receptors is a male donor with ankylosing spondylitis or in good health (not recorded which). Both conserved end residues are part of each CDR3. The D gene is left open where the match is weak. The size field is filled for only some rows; it gives once, few, many or a size class.

d_call j_call v_call clone_size cdr3_nt cdr3_aa
TRBD2 TRBJ2-6 TRBV11-2 few TGTGCCAGCAGCTTAGGATTCGCGGGGGGTTACTCTGGGGCCAACGTCCTGACTTTC CASSLGFAGGYSGANVLTF
NA TRBJ2-1 TRBV3-1 many TGTGCCAGCAGCCAAGAAGCGGCTGCCTACAATGAGCAGTTCTTC CASSQEAAAYNEQFF
TRBD1 TRBJ2-1 TRBV30 many TGTGCCTGGACCCTCGACAGGGGTCCCTACAATGAGCAGTTCTTC CAWTLDRGPYNEQFF
NA TRBJ2-2 TRBV30 few TGTGCCTGGAGTCTGACGGCGAACACCGGGGAGCTGTTTTTT CAWSLTANTGELFF
NA TRBJ1-3 TRBV5-1 many TGCGCCAGCAGCTTGGGAGGGCTCGGAAACACCATATATTTT CASSLGGLGNTIYF
TRBD1 TRBJ2-7 TRBV20-1 many TGCAGTGCTAGAGATGGGACAGGGGGTTTCTACGAGCAGTACTTC CSARDGTGGFYEQYF
TRBD1 TRBJ2-1 TRBV11-2 many TGTGCCAGCACCCCTCCGGGACAGGGGAACAATGAGCAGTTCTTC CASTPPGQGNNEQFF
NA TRBJ1-4 TRBV20-1 many TGCAGTGCCTCAGAAGCTGAAAAACTGTTTTTT CSASEAEKLFF
NA TRBJ1-1 TRBV12-3/TRBV12-4 few TGTGCCAGCAGTTTGAGGGCTACAACCACTGAAGCTTTCTTT CASSLRATTTEAFF
NA TRBJ1-1 TRBV5-6 many TGTGCCAGCAGCAGAGGACAGTACACTGAAGCTTTCTTT CASSRGQYTEAFF
NA TRBJ2-7 TRBV7-9 many TGTGCCAGCAGCGATCGGATCGGGCTAACTGGGTCCTACGAGCAGTACTTC CASSDRIGLTGSYEQYF
TRBD1 TRBJ2-1 TRBV5-1 many TGCGCCAGCAGCTTGGGGACAGGGAGGAATGAGCAGTTCTTC CASSLGTGRNEQFF
TRBD1 TRBJ1-1 TRBV7-9 NA TGTGCCAGCAGCGGGCCGACAGGGGGAACTGAAGCTTTCTTT CASSGPTGGTEAFF
NA TRBJ2-1 TRBV20-1 many TGCAGTGCACGAGGAGGGGCTGCTGAGCAGTTCTTC CSARGGAAEQFF
TRBD2 TRBJ2-1 TRBV11-2 many TGTGCCAGCAGCTTAGAAGCGGGAGGGCCGGCTTACAATGAGCAGTTCTTC CASSLEAGGPAYNEQFF
NA TRBJ1-1 TRBV9 many TGTGCCAGCAGCGTAGTACTGGGTAGAAACACTGAAGCTTTCTTT CASSVVLGRNTEAFF
NA TRBJ2-1 TRBV5-5 many TGTGCCAGCAGCCCCGACGACCAGCACTCCTACAATGAGCAGTTCTTC CASSPDDQHSYNEQFF
TRBD2 TRBJ2-7 TRBV7-2 once TGTGCCAGCAGCTTAGCACTAGCGGGTATTAGCTCCTACGAGCAGTACTTC CASSLALAGISSYEQYF
TRBD1 TRBJ1-4 TRBV30 many TGTGCCTGGAGTGATGGACAGGGTTGGGAAAAACTGTTTTTT CAWSDGQGWEKLFF
TRBD2 TRBJ2-7 TRBV20-1 many TGCAGTGCCCAACGGGGACTAGCGGGGGTTTCTTCCTACGAGCAGTACTTC CSAQRGLAGVSSYEQYF
TRBD1 TRBJ2-7 TRBV19 few TGTGCCAGTAGTATAGATCCCGGGACAGCCTCCTACGAGCAGTACTTC CASSIDPGTASYEQYF
NA TRBJ2-5 TRBV12-3/TRBV12-4 many TGTGCCAGCAGTTTAGCAGGGAACGAAGAGACCCAGTACTTC CASSLAGNEETQYF
NA TRBJ1-1 TRBV12-3/TRBV12-4 many TGTGCCAGCAGTTTAGGCAGTCCTGAAGCTTTCTTT CASSLGSPEAFF
NA TRBJ2-5 TRBV6-5 many TGTGCCAGCAGTTACGGGCGAACCCAAGAGACCCAGTACTTC CASSYGRTQETQYF
NA TRBJ1-1 TRBV7-6 many TGTGCCAGCAGCCTGACGGGCCAGAACACTGAAGCTTTCTTT CASSLTGQNTEAFF
TRBD1 TRBJ1-2 TRBV12-3/TRBV12-4 many TGTGCCAGCAGTTTGGACAGGGGGCGTAATAACTATGGCTACACCTTC CASSLDRGRNNYGYTF
NA TRBJ2-3 TRBV4-1 many TGCGCCAGCAGCCAAGATGTTAACACAGATACGCAGTATTTT CASSQDVNTDTQYF
NA TRBJ2-2 TRBV5-1 many TGCGCCAGCAGCTTGTCGGCGGGCGGGGAGCTGTTTTTT CASSLSAGGELFF
TRBD2 TRBJ2-2 TRBV9 many TGTGCCAGCAGCGAGCGGGGAACGAACACCGGGGAGCTGTTTTTT CASSERGTNTGELFF
TRBD1 TRBJ2-3 TRBV9 many TGTGCCAGCGAAGATAAAGGGGGCCGGACAGATACGCAGTATTTT CASEDKGGRTDTQYF
TRBD1 TRBJ1-1 TRBV5-1 many TGCGCCAGCAGCTTGAGGGCAGGGGGGGGAGTTACTGAAGCTTTCTTT CASSLRAGGGVTEAFF
TRBD1 TRBJ1-5 TRBV5-1 many TGCGCCAGCAGCCCGGACAGGGGAGATCAGCCCCAGCATTTT CASSPDRGDQPQHF
NA TRBJ2-5 TRBV4-1 many TGCGCCAGCAGCCATAAACCCGGATCAAACGGGGAGACCCAGTACTTC CASSHKPGSNGETQYF
TRBD2 TRBJ2-1 TRBV19 NA TGTGCCAGTAGCTCGTCTACGGACGGACTAGCGGGCTCCTACAATGAGCAGTTCTTC CASSSSTDGLAGSYNEQFF
NA TRBJ1-1 TRBV12-3/TRBV12-4 many TGTGCCAGCAGTTTTGGTGGGACGGTGAACACTGAAGCTTTCTTT CASSFGGTVNTEAFF
TRBD1 TRBJ2-7 TRBV12-3/TRBV12-4 NA TGTGCCAGCAGAACCGGGACAGGATCCGGCTACGAGCAGTACTTC CASRTGTGSGYEQYF
NA TRBJ1-1 TRBV7-9 NA TGTGCCAGCAGCTTCCAGGGGATAGCTGAAGCTTTCTTT CASSFQGIAEAFF
NA TRBJ2-3 TRBV24-1 many TGTGCCACCAGTGACCCCAATACGCAGTATTTT CATSDPNTQYF
NA TRBJ2-7 TRBV5-6 many TGTGCCAGCACCGACCCTCGACTCCTCGAGCAGTACTTC CASTDPRLLEQYF
TRBD2 TRBJ2-3 TRBV5-1 many TGCGCCAGCAGCTCTAGCGGAGGAAGCACAGATACGCAGTATTTT CASSSSGGSTDTQYF
TRBD2 TRBJ2-2 TRBV12-3/TRBV12-4 many TGTGCCAGCAGTCGCTCGGGAGGAAGGAACACCGGGGAGCTGTTTTTT CASSRSGGRNTGELFF
TRBD2 TRBJ2-2 TRBV2 many TGTGCCAGCAGTGAAGTGGTCGGCGGGGGTGTAACCGGGGAGCTGTTTTTT CASSEVVGGGVTGELFF
NA TRBJ2-7 TRBV5-1 many TGCGCCAGCAGATTAGCGGAGATCTACGGGGAGCAGTACTTC CASRLAEIYGEQYF
TRBD2 TRBJ2-5 TRBV12-3/TRBV12-4 many TGTGCCAGCAGTGGACTAGCGGGGCCCCCTCGGCTGGGCGGGGAAGAGACCCAGTACTTC CASSGLAGPPRLGGEETQYF
TRBD2 TRBJ2-3 TRBV30 many TGTGCCTGGAACGGACTAGCGGGAGGACTAGATACGCAGTATTTT CAWNGLAGGLDTQYF
NA TRBJ2-2 TRBV7-9 NA TGTGCCAGCAGCTTAGGATACGGGAACACCGGGGAGCTGTTTTTT CASSLGYGNTGELFF
NA TRBJ2-2 TRBV5-1 many TGCGCCAGCACGCCCGGGACCCCGAACACCGGGGAGCTGTTTTTT CASTPGTPNTGELFF
TRBD1 TRBJ2-1 TRBV7-9 many TGTGCCAGCAGCTCGACAGGGGCCTACAATGAGCAGTTCTTC CASSSTGAYNEQFF
NA TRBJ1-3 TRBV11-3 few TGTGCCAGCGGAGGAGGAGGATCCGGAAACACCATATATTTT CASGGGGSGNTIYF
NA TRBJ2-2 TRBV5-1 many TGCGCCAGCAGCTTGCTTCGGGGATACGGGAGCACCGGGGAGCTGTTTTTT CASSLLRGYGSTGELFF
TRBD2 TRBJ2-3 TRBV20-1 many TGCAGTGCCACGGGACTAGCGGGGAACACCCAAGATACGCAGTATTTT CSATGLAGNTQDTQYF
NA TRBJ1-1 TRBV20-1 many TGCAGTGCTAGAGATACGGGGGGCACTGAAGCTTTCTTT CSARDTGGTEAFF
NA TRBJ2-3 TRBV21-1 NA TGTGCCAGCAGCAAAGCCACAGATACGCAGTATTTT CASSKATDTQYF